This T cell receptor (beta chain) stems from a study of cytomegalovirus exposure and HLA in healthy donors. Study outcomes and limitations: TCR beta V- and J-gene trimming, according to a later analysis, was linked to a missense DCLRE1C variant.

This CDR3 region has 15 residues. Germline CDR1 reads SGHTA; CDR2 reads FQGNSA. Trimming took 0 bases from V and 4 from J, leaving 12 bases between them. PCR used 60 Vbeta primers and 13 Jbeta primers. Sequenced by immunoSEQ multiplex PCR; TCRdb stores in-frame clones only, minus some. The data hold 130,000 or so clones, with roughly 87% observed a single time. Regarding this clone: Its antigen is unidentified.

Sequencing was done on a sample of PBMCs. This clonotype was obtained from a woman in her thirties or forties in good health and CMV-seronegative. The chain links TRBV7-2 to TRBJ1-1, with D perhaps TRBD1 (5 bases). CDR3 protein: CASSLAPGLSTEAFF. CDR3 nucleotide sequence: TGTGCCAGCAGCTTAGCGCCAGGGCTGAGCACTGAAGCTTTCTTT.